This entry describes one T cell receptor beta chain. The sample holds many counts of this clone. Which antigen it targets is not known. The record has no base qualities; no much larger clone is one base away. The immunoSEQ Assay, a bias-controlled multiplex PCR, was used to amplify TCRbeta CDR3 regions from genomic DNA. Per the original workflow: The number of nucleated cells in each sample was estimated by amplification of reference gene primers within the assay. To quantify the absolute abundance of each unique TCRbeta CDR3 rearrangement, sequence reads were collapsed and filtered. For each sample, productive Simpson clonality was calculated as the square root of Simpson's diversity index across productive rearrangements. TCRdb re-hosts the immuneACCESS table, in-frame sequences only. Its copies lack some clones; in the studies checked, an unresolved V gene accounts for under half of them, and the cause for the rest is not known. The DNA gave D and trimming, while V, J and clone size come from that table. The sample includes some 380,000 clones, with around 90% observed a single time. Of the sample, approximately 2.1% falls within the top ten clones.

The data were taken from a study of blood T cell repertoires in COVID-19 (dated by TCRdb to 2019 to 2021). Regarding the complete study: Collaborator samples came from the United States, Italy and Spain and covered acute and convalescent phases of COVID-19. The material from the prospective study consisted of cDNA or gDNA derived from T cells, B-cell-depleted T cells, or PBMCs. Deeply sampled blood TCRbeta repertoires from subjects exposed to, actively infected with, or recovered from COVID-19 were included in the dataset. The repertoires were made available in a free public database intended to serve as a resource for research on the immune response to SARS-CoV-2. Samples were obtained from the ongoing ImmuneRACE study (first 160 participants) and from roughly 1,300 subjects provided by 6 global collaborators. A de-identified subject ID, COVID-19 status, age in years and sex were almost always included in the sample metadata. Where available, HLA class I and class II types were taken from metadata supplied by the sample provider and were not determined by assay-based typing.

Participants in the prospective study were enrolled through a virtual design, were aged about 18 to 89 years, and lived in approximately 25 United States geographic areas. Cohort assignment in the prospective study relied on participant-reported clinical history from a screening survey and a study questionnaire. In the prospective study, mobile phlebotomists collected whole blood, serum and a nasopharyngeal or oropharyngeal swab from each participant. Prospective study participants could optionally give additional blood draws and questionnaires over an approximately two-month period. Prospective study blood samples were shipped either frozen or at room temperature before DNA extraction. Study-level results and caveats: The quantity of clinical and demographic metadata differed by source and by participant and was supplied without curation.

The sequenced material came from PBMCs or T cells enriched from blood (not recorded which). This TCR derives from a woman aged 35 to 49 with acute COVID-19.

The CDR3 is CASSQAVGGGVGGELFF. The nucleotide sequence reads TGTGCCAGCAGCCAAGCCGTGGGAGGCGGGGTCGGCGGGGAGCTGTTTTTT. Recombination connected TRBV3-1 (or the pseudogene TRBV3-2) to TRBJ2-2; the D gene is possibly TRBD2, with 6 bases matching. The cysteine opens and the phenylalanine closes a CDR3 of 17 amino acids. The retained sequence is limited to the CDR3, 51 bases, with the frame set at the first base. Via the germline V gene (reference sequence), CDR1 is LGHDT and CDR2 YNNKEL. V is reduced by 1 base and J by 7 bases, leaving a spacing of 19 bases between them.